This T cell receptor beta chain was sequenced during a study of identical twins. Notes on the study in general: Low generation-probability sequences were in excess among twin-shared out-of-frame alpha sequences.

CDR3 size: 15 residues. The germline V gene encodes CDR1 MNHNS and CDR2 SASEGT. V shed 4 bases and J shed 2 bases, with 12 bases lying between them. This clonotype was picked up a small number of times. As yet, its antigen is unknown. Each CDR3 protein gets one entry after TCRdb re-called the 5' RACE reads with MiXCR. The data show 450,000 to 500,000 distinct CDR3 sequences, roughly an eighth seen once. The same data also went into a second study, on yellow fever vaccine responses in identical twins.

The clonotype was recovered from a woman younger than 30 in good health. The chain employs TRBV6-1 and TRBJ2-4; D remains unclear. The sequencing input was CD4+ T cells sorted from blood. CDR3 region: CASSVTAASKNIQYF. The CDR3 DNA sequence: TGTGCCAGCAGTGTAACAGCAGCTTCCAAAAACATTCAGTACTTC.